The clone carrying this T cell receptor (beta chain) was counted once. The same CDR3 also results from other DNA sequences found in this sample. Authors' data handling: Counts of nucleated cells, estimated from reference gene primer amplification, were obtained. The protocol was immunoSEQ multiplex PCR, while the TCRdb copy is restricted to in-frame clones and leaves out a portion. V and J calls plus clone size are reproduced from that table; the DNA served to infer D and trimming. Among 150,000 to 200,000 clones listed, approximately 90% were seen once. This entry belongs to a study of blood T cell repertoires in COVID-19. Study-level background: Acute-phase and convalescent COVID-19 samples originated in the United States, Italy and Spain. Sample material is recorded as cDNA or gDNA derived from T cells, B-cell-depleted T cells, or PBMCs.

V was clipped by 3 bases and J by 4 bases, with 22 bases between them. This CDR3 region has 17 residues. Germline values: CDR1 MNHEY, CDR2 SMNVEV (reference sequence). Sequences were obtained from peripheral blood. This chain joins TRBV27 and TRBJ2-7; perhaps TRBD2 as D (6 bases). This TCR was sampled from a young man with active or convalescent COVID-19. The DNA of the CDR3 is TGTGCCAGCAGTTTTAACTTATCGGGACTTAGACGTTACGAGCAGTACGTC. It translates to CASSFNLSGLRRYEQYV.